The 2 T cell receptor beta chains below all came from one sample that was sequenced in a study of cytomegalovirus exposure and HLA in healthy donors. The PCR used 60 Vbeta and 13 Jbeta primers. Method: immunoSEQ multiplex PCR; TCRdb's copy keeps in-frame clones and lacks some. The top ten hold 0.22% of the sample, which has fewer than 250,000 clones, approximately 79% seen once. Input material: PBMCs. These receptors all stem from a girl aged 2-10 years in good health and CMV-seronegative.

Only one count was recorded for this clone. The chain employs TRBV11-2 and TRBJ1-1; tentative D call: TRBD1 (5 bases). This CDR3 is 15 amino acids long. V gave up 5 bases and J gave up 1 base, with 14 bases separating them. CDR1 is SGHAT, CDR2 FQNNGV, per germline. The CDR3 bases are TGTGCCAGCAGCCCACCTCCCCAGGGGAACACTGAAGCTTTCTTT. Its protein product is CASSPPPQGNTEAFF.

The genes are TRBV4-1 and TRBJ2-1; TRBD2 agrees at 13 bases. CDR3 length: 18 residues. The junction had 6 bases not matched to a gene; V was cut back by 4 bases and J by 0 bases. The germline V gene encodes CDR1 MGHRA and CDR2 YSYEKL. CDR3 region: CASSPWTSGGSSYNEQFF. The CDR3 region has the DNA TGCGCCAGCAGCCCTTGGACTAGCGGGGGAAGCTCCTACAATGAGCAGTTCTTC.